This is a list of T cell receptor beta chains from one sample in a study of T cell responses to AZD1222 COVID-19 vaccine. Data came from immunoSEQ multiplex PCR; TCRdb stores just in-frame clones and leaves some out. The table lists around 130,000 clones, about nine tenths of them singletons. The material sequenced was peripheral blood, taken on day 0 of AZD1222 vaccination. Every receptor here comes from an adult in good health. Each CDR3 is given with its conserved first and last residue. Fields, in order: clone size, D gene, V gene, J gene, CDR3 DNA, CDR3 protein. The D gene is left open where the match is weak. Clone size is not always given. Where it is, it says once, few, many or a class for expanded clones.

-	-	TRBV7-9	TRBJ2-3	TGTGCCAGCAGCTTGAGAGGGGGAAGCACAGATACGCAGTATTTT	CASSLRGGSTDTQYF
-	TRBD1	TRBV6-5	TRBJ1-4	TGTGCCAGCAATCTGTGGGACAGAACTAATGAAAAACTGTTTTTT	CASNLWDRTNEKLFF
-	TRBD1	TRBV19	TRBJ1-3	TGTGCCAGTGCTATGACAGGGATCGGAAACACCATATATTTT	CASAMTGIGNTIYF
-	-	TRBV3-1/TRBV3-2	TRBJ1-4	TGTGCCAGCAGCCAAGATCCATTATCTAATGAAAAACTGTTTTTT	CASSQDPLSNEKLFF
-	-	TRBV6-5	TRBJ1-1	TGTGCCAGCAGCTCCTTCACAGGGAACACTGAAGCTTTCTTT	CASSSFTGNTEAFF
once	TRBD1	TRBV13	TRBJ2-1	TGTGCCAGCAGCCTACAGGGGACAAATGAGCAGTTCTTC	CASSLQGTNEQFF
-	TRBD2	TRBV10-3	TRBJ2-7	TGTGCCATCGCCCGGGCTAGCGGGCTATCCTACGAGCAGTACTTC	CAIARASGLSYEQYF
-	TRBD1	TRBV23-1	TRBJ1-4	TGCGCCAGCAGCGACAGGGAGGTTAATGAAAAACTGTTTTTT	CASSDREVNEKLFF
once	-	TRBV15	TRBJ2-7	TGTGCCACCAGCAGGCACCGTGACACCATCTACGAGCAGTACTTC	CATSRHRDTIYEQYF
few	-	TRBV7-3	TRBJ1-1	TGTGCCAGCAGCTTAGAGGGGCACAACACTGAAGCTTTCTTT	CASSLEGHNTEAFF
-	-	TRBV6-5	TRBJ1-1	TGTGCCAGCAGTTACTCTTCGAGGACTGAAGCTTTCTTT	CASSYSSRTEAFF
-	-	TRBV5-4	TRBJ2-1	TGTGCCAGCAGCTTGGTTTCGGGCAATGAGCAGTTCTTC	CASSLVSGNEQFF
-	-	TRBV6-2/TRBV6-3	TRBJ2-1	TGTGCCAGCAGTTACGAAGTAGTCGGCTACAATGAGCAGTTCTTC	CASSYEVVGYNEQFF
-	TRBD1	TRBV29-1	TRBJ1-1	TGCAGCGTCGATCCCGGGACAGGGGCCTCTGGGGCTTTCTTT	CSVDPGTGASGAFF
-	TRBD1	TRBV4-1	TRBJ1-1	TGCGCCAGCAGCCAAGCGGACAGGGCAGGAACTGAAGCTTTCTTT	CASSQADRAGTEAFF
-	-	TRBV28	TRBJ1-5	TGTGCCAGTGGAGGAGTAGGCAATCAGCCCCAGCATTTT	CASGGVGNQPQHF
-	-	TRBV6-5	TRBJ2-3	TGTGCCGCCATAGATTTAGCAGATACGCAGTATTTT	CAAIDLADTQYF
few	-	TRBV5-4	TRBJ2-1	TGTGCCAGCAGATTCTGGGGGCCCTACAATGAGCAGTTCTTC	CASRFWGPYNEQFF
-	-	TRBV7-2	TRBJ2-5	TGTGCCAGCAGCTTCTCGGGAGTCCAAGAGACCCAGTACTTC	CASSFSGVQETQYF
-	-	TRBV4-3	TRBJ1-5	TGCGCCAGCAGCAAAGATAGCAATCAGCCCCAGCATTTT	CASSKDSNQPQHF
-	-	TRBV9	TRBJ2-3	TGTGCCAGCAGCCTCCAGTCCATAGAGGAGCAGTATTTT	CASSLQSIEEQYF
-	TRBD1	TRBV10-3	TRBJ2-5	TGTGCCATCAGTGGCCCGGGACAGGGTCAAGAGACCCAGTACTTC	CAISGPGQGQETQYF
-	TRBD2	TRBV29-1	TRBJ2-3	TGCAGCGTTTCGAGACTAGCGGGAGATGGGGGCACAGATACGCAGTATTTT	CSVSRLAGDGGTDTQYF
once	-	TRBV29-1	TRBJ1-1	TGCAGCGTTGTAGCTGGTTTCCGGGTGGTCACTGAAGCTTTCTTT	CSVVAGFRVVTEAFF
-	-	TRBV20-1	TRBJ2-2	TGCAGTGCTAGTTTCCCCTCCGGTACGGGGCTGGGGAACACCGGGGAGCTGTTTTTT	CSASFPSGTGLGNTGELFF
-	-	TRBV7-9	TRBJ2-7	TGTGCCAGCAGCGGGACCGGGACCCCAGCTTTCTTAGGGCAGTACTTC	CASSGTGTPAFLGQYF
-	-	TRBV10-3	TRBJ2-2	TGTGCCATCAGTGGGGGGCTAGCGGCCACCGGGGAGCTGTTTTTT	CAISGGLAATGELFF
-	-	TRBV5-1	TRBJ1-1	TGCGCCAGCAGCTTGGAGGGGGTACTGGGCACTGAAGCTTTCTTT	CASSLEGVLGTEAFF
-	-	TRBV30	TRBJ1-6	TGTGCCTGGACGGTGACAACCTATAATTCACCCCTCCACTTT	CAWTVTTYNSPLHF
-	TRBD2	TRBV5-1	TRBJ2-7	TGCGCCAGCTCTCTAGCGGGGGGGCCGGGCGAGCAGTACTTC	CASSLAGGPGEQYF
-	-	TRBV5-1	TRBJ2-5	TGCGCCAGCAGCCCGGAGTCACGATTGCAAGAGACCCAGTACTTC	CASSPESRLQETQYF
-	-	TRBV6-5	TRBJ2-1	TGTGCCAGCAGGCGGGACCAACAGTACAATGAGCAGTTCTTC	CASRRDQQYNEQFF
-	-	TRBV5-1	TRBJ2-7	TGCGCCAGCAGCGGAGGGATCAGTTCGGACAGGAGCTCCTACGAGCAGTACTTC	CASSGGISSDRSSYEQYF
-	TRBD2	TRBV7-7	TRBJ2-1	TGTGCCAGCAGCATCGGGACTAGCGACTACAATGAGCAGTTCTTC	CASSIGTSDYNEQFF
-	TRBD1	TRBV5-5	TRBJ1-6	TGTGCCAGCAGCTTCACCGGGGACAGGGGTAATTCACCCCTCCACTTT	CASSFTGDRGNSPLHF
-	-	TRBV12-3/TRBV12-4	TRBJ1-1	TGTGCCAGCAGTTTGAGGGAGCCCGAAGCTTTCTTT	CASSLREPEAFF
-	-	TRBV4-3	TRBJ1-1	TGCGCCAGCAGCCAACCTTCTATTGGGACTGAAGCTTTCTTT	CASSQPSIGTEAFF
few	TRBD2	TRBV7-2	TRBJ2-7	TGTGCCAGCAGCTTAGCGAGTGTGGGACTAGCGGGAAATGAGCAGTACTTC	CASSLASVGLAGNEQYF
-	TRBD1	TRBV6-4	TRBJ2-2	TGTGCCAGCAGTGTGGGCCAGGGGGCTGTCGCCGGGGAGCTGTTTTTT	CASSVGQGAVAGELFF
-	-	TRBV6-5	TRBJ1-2	TGTGCCAGCACCGATACCGGACAGTACTATGGCTACACCTTC	CASTDTGQYYGYTF
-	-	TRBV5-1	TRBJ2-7	TGCGCCAGCAGCTTGGGGGCCCAGCAGTACTTC	CASSLGAQQYF
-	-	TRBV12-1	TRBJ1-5	TGTGCCAGCAGCCCCAACATGGGCCTTGGCAATCAGCCCCAGCATTTT	CASSPNMGLGNQPQHF
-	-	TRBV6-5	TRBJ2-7	TGTGCCAGCAGTTATTCAGGGGATGGGGCCGCCTACGAGCAGTACTTC	CASSYSGDGAAYEQYF
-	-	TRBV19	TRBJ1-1	TGTGCCAGTAGTATGGCAGGGTCCTACGGGACTGAAGCTTTCTTT	CASSMAGSYGTEAFF
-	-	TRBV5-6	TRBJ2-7	TGTGCCAGCAGCTTGTATCGGACCGACCGATGGGACGAGCAGTACTTC	CASSLYRTDRWDEQYF
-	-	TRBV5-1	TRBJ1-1	TGCGCCAGCGCTGGAAGACAGGCGAACACTGAAGCTTTCTTT	CASAGRQANTEAFF
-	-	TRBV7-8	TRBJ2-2	TGTGCCAGCAGCTTAGTTGGGCAAACCCTGAACACCGGGGAGCTGTTTTTT	CASSLVGQTLNTGELFF
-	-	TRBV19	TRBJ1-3	TGTGCCAGTAGTATACGGGGTACCCTCTCTGGAAACACCATATATTTT	CASSIRGTLSGNTIYF